This entry lists 7 T cell receptor beta chains sequenced from one sample in a study of cytomegalovirus exposure and HLA in healthy donors (dated by TCRdb to about 2017). The protocol used for the library was the immunoSEQ multiplex PCR assay. For the multiplex PCR, a mixture combining 60 forward primers for TCR Vbeta segments and 13 reverse primers for TCR Jbeta segments was used. TCRdb limited this immuneACCESS table to in-frame rearrangements with V and J called. A share of clones is missing; checked studies link under half to unresolved V genes, and the rest is unexplained. Within this sample are roughly 140,000 clones, with about 88% of them counted one time only. Of the sample, roughly 2.3% falls within the top ten clones. The sequencing input was PBMCs. The receptor source for this set is a woman aged 18-29 years in good health and CMV-seronegative.

This rearrangement joins TRBV9 to TRBJ2-7; 9 positions agree with TRBD1. The trim removed 3 bases at V and 3 bases at J, leaving 7 bases unmatched. The length of the CDR3 is 15 residues. The germline V gene encodes CDR1 SGDLS and CDR2 YYNGEE. The DNA of the CDR3 is TGTGCCAGCAGCGCTATGGGACAGGGTTTCTACGAGCAGTACTTC. Its translation: CASSAMGQGFYEQYF. Together with reference TRBV9 and TRBJ2-7, the CDR3 gives the full variable domain: DSGVTQTPKHLITATGQRVTLRCSPRSGDLSVYWYQQSLDQGLQFLIQYYNGEERAKGNILERFSAQQFPDLHSELNLSSLELGDSALYFCASSAMGQGFYEQYFGPGTRLTVT.

The V call is TRBV28, the J call TRBJ2-7; 7 bases line up with TRBD2. Trimming took 10 bases from V and 2 from J; bases not matched to a gene: 8. This CDR3 region has 13 residues. Germline V lookup: CDR1 MDHEN, CDR2 SYDVKM. For the CDR3, the DNA is TGTGCCACCCGGGAGGTAGCTGCCTACGAGCAGTACTTC. The encoded protein is CATREVAAYEQYF.

The CDR3 is CASSQERAPSYEQYF. The DNA for the CDR3 is TGCGCCAGCAGCCAAGAGAGGGCCCCGTCCTACGAGCAGTACTTC. The rearrangement uses TRBV4-1 and TRBJ2-7, with a weak D call TRBD2 (5 bases). This CDR3 contains 15 residues. V lost 0 bases and J 1 base, leaving 10 bases between the germline ends. CDR1 MGHRA and CDR2 YSYEKL come from the germline V gene.

This chain connects TRBV11-3 to TRBJ2-2, with a weak D call TRBD1 (6 bases). Trimming left V 1 base short and J 6 bases short, with 18 bases between. Germline V lookup: CDR1 SGHNT, CDR2 YENEEA. The CDR3 consists of 17 residues. CDR3 residues: CASSLGLQSGESGELFF. The DNA of the CDR3 is TGTGCCAGCAGCTTAGGTCTCCAATCAGGGGAATCCGGGGAGCTGTTTTTT.

The chain joins TRBV7-9 to TRBJ2-3; possibly TRBD2 for D (5 bases). V dropped 2 bases and J dropped 2 bases, with 14 bases sitting between them. Per the germline V gene, CDR1 is SEHNR and CDR2 is FQNEAQ (reference sequence). The CDR3 loop spans 16 amino acids. CDR3 in DNA: TGTGCCAGCAGCTTAAGAAGATACGGGGACACAGATACGCAGTATTTT. Its translation: CASSLRRYGDTDTQYF.

This chain uses TRBV5-1 with TRBJ2-5; perhaps TRBD2 as D (7 bases). CDR3 size: 16 residues. The germline gives CDR1 SGHRS, CDR2 YFSETQ. Trimming cost V 3 bases and J 0 bases, with 15 bases left between them. The CDR3: CASSSGGGGNQETQYF. DNA of the CDR3: TGCGCCAGCAGCTCTGGAGGGGGGGGGAACCAAGAGACCCAGTACTTC.

This chain connects TRBV2 to TRBJ2-7; 11 nucleotides line up with TRBD2. CDR3 length: 15 amino acids. The junction had 5 bases not matched to a gene; V was cut back by 6 bases and J by 1 base. Germline V CDR1 and CDR2: SNHLY, FYNNEI. The CDR3 coding sequence is TGTGCCAGCAGGGGTAGCGGGGGGGCGTCCTACGAGCAGTACTTC. Amino acids: CASRGSGGASYEQYF. The variable domain in full, completed from reference TRBV2 and TRBJ2-7, reads EPEVTQTPSHQVTQMGQEVILRCVPISNHLYFYWYRQILGQKVEFLVSFYNNEISEKSEIFDDQFSVERPDGSNFTLKIRSTKLEDSAMYFCASRGSGGASYEQYFGPGTRLTVT.